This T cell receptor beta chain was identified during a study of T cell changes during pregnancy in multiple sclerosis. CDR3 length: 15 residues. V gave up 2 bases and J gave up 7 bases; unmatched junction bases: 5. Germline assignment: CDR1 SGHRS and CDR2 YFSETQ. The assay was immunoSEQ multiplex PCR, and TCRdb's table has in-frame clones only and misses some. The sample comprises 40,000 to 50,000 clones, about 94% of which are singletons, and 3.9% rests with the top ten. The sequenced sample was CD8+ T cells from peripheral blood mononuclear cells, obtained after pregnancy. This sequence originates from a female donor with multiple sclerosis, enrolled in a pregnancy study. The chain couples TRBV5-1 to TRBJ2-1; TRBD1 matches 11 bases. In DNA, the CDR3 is TGCGCCAGCAGCTTAGGGACAGGGGGTAAAAATGAGCAGTTCTTC. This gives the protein CASSLGTGGKNEQFF.